The count of the clone carrying this T cell receptor (beta chain) is one. Losses at the gene ends were 2 bases for V and 5 bases for J; bases not matched to a gene: 11. This CDR3 is built from 16 residues. Germline V gene lookup returns CDR1 SGHDT and CDR2 YYEEEE. The data were taken from a study of blood T cell repertoires in COVID-19. Study at large: Some COVID-19 samples were acute and others convalescent; all came from the United States, Italy and Spain. T cells, B-cell-depleted T cells, or PBMCs supplied cDNA or gDNA.

Enrolment of Seattle patients took place during active infection, and they were followed longitudinally. Method: immunoSEQ multiplex PCR; TCRdb's copy keeps in-frame clones and lacks some. The sample holds more than 150,000 clones, 81% seen once. The J gene is TRBJ2-5, the V gene TRBV5-6; 8 bases are a match to TRBD2. Material: peripheral blood. The receptor was derived from a woman of 80 years or more with COVID-19, enrolled during active disease. The CDR3 region has the DNA TGTGCCAGCAGCTTTTGGCCGGGACTAGTGGAGGAGACCCAGTACTTC. Its protein product is CASSFWPGLVEETQYF.